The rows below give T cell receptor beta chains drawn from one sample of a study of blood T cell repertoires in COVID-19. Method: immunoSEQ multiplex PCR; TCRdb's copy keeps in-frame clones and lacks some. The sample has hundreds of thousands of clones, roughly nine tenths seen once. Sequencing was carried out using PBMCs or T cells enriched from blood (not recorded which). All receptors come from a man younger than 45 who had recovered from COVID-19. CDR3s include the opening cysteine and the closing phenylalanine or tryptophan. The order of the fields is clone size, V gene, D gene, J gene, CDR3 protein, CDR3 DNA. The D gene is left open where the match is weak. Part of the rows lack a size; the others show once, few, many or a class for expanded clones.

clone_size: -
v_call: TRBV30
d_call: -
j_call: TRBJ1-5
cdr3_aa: CAWSGGSSSNQPQHF
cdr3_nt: TGTGCCTGGAGTGGCGGCTCTTCGAGCAATCAGCCCCAGCATTTT

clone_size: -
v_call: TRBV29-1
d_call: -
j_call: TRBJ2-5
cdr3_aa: CSVLKGVETQYF
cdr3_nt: TGCAGCGTTTTGAAGGGAGTCGAGACCCAGTACTTC

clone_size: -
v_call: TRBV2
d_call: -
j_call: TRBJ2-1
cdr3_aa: CASRWQGTYNEQFF
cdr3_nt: TGTGCCAGCAGGTGGCAGGGAACCTACAATGAGCAGTTCTTC

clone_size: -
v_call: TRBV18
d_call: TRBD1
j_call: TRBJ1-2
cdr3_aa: CASSPRDRNYGYTF
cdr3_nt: TGTGCCAGCTCACCTAGGGACAGAAACTATGGCTACACCTTC

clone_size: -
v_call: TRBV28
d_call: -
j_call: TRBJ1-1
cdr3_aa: CASSETELRREAFF
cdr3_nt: TGTGCCAGCAGTGAAACAGAATTGCGCCGGGAAGCTTTCTTT

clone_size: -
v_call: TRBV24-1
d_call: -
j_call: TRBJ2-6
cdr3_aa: CATSPSVSGANVLTF
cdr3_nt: TGTGCCACCAGCCCCTCAGTCTCTGGGGCCAACGTCCTGACTTTC

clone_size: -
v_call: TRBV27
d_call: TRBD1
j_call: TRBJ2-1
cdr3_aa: CASSFLAGGDNEQFF
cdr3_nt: TGTGCCAGCAGTTTCTTGGCAGGGGGCGACAATGAGCAGTTCTTC

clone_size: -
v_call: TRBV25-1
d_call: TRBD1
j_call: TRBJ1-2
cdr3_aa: CASSGPGTGVIGGYTF
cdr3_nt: TGTGCCAGCAGTGGTCCGGGGACAGGGGTGATAGGGGGCTACACCTTC

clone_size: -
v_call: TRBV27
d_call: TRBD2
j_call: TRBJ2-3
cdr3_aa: CASRLALLAARDTQYF
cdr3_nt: TGTGCCAGCAGGTTAGCCCTCCTAGCGGCCCGGGATACGCAGTATTTT

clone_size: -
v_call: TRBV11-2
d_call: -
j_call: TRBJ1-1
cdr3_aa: CASSLDLGQKAFF
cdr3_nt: TGTGCCAGCAGCTTAGATCTAGGACAAAAAGCTTTCTTT

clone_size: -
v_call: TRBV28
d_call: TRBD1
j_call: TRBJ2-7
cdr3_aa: CASSPGWDSTYEQYF
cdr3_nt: TGTGCCAGCAGTCCGGGGTGGGACAGTACCTACGAGCAGTACTTC

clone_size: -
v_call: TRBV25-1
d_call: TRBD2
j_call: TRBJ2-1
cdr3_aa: CASSDLPGLAGGPHEQFF
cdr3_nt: TGTGCCAGCAGTGACCTACCGGGACTAGCGGGAGGGCCTCATGAGCAGTTCTTC

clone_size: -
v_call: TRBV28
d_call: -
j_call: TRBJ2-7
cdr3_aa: CASNSPVWSTYEQYF
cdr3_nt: TGTGCCAGCAACTCTCCCGTTTGGAGCACCTACGAGCAGTACTTC

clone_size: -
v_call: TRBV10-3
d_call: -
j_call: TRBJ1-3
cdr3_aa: CAISESGVKSGNTIYF
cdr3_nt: TGTGCCATCAGTGAGTCAGGGGTTAAATCTGGAAACACCATATATTTT

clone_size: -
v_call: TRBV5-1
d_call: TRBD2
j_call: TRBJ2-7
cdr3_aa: CASSLALAGEDEQYF
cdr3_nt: TGCGCCAGCAGCTTGGCCCTAGCGGGAGAGGACGAGCAGTACTTC

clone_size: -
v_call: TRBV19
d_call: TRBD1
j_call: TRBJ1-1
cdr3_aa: CASSRSGTGVTEAFF
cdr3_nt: TGTGCCAGTAGCCGCTCCGGGACAGGGGTGACTGAAGCTTTCTTT

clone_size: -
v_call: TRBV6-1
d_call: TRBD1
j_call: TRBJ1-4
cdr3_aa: CASSEGAKKGQGNEKLFF
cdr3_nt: TGTGCCAGCAGTGAGGGGGCCAAAAAAGGACAGGGGAATGAAAAACTGTTTTTT

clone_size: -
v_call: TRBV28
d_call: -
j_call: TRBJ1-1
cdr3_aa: CASRSLNTEAFF
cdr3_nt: TGTGCCAGCAGAAGCCTGAACACTGAAGCTTTCTTT

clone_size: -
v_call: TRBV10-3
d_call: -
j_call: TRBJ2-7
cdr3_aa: CAISERAPEGGEQYF
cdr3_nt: TGTGCCATCAGTGAACGGGCTCCGGAGGGCGGCGAGCAGTACTTC

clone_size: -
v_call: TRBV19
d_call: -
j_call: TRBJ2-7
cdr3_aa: CASNTGSGYEQYF
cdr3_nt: TGTGCCAGTAACACAGGGTCCGGCTACGAGCAGTACTTC

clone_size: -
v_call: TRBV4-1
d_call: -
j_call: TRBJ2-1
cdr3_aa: CASSQGLATYNEQFF
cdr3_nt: TGCGCCAGCAGCCAAGGGCTGGCCACCTACAATGAGCAGTTCTTC

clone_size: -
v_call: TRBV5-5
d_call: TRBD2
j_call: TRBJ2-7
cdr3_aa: CASSPKRGDEQYF
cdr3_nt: TGTGCCAGCAGCCCCAAGCGGGGTGACGAGCAGTACTTC

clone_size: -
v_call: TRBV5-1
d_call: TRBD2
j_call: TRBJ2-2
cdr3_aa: CASTHEPGLGHTGELFF
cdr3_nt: TGCGCCAGCACCCATGAGCCGGGACTAGGACACACCGGGGAGCTGTTTTTT

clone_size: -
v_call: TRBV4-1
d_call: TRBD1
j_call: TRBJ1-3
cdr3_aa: CASRQDRGYGNTIYF
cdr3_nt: TGCGCCAGCAGACAGGACAGGGGGTATGGAAACACCATATATTTT

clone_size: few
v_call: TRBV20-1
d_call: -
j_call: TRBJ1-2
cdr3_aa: CSASTGSNYGYTF
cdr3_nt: TGCAGTGCTAGTACCGGGTCCAACTATGGCTACACCTTC

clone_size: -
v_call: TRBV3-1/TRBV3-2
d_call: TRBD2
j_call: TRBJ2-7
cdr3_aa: CASSQAFVAGDNEQYF
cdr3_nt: TGTGCCAGCAGCCAAGCCTTTGTAGCGGGAGACAACGAGCAGTACTTC

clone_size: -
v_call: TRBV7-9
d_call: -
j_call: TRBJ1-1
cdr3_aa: CASSLQGHTTEAFF
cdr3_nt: TGTGCCAGCAGCCTACAGGGTCATACCACTGAAGCTTTCTTT

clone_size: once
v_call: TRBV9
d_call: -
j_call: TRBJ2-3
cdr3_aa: CASSVGQDTQYF
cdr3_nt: TGTGCCAGCAGCGTAGGGCAAGATACGCAGTATTTT

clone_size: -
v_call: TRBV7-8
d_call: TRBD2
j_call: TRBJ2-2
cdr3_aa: CASTPGLVPGELFF
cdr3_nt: TGTGCCAGCACCCCGGGACTAGTTCCCGGGGAGCTGTTTTTT

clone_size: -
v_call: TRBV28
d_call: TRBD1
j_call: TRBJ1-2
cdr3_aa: CASSTPGQGAAGYTF
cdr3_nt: TGTGCCAGCAGTACCCCGGGACAGGGGGCTGCGGGCTACACCTTC

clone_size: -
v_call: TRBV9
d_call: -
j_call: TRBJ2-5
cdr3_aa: CASSVISGEETQYF
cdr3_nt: TGTGCCAGCAGCGTAATTTCCGGTGAAGAGACCCAGTACTTC

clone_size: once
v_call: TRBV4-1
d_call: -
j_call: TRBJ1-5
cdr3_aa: CASSQDGGKNQPQHF
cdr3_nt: TGCGCCAGCAGCCAAGACGGGGGGAAGAATCAGCCCCAGCATTTT

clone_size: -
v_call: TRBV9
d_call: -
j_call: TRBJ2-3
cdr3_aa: CASSVGPGTDTQYF
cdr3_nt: TGTGCCAGCAGCGTAGGCCCGGGCACAGATACGCAGTATTTT

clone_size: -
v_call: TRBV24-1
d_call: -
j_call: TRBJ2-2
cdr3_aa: CATSDLLGLGTGELFF
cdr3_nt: TGTGCCACCAGTGATTTGTTGGGGCTTGGGACCGGGGAGCTGTTTTTT

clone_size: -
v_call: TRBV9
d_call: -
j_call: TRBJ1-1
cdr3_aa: CASSVGGRGAEAFF
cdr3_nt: TGTGCCAGCAGCGTAGGAGGGAGAGGTGCTGAAGCTTTCTTT

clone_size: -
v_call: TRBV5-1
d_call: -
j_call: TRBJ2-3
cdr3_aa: CASSFGKTSTDTQYF
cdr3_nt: TGCGCCAGCAGCTTCGGGAAAACTAGCACAGATACGCAGTATTTT

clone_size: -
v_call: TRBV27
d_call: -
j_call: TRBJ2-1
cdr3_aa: CASSLAQAANGEQFF
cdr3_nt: TGTGCCAGCAGTTTGGCACAGGCGGCTAACGGTGAGCAGTTCTTC

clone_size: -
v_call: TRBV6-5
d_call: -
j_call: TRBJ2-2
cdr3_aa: CASSYSSMTSAGELFF
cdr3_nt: TGTGCCAGCAGTTACTCGTCCATGACTAGTGCCGGGGAGCTGTTTTTT

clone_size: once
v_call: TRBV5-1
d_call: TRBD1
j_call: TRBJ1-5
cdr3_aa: CASREDRDQPQHF
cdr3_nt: TGCGCCAGCAGGGAGGACAGGGACCAGCCCCAGCATTTT

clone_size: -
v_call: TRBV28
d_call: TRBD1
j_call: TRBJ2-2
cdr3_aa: CAIRTGGKSTGELFF
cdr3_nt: TGTGCCATTAGGACAGGGGGCAAGTCCACCGGGGAGCTGTTTTTT

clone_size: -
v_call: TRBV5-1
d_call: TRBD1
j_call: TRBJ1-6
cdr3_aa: CASSSGQGAESPLHF
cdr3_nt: TGCGCCAGCAGCTCCGGACAGGGGGCTGAGTCACCCCTCCACTTT